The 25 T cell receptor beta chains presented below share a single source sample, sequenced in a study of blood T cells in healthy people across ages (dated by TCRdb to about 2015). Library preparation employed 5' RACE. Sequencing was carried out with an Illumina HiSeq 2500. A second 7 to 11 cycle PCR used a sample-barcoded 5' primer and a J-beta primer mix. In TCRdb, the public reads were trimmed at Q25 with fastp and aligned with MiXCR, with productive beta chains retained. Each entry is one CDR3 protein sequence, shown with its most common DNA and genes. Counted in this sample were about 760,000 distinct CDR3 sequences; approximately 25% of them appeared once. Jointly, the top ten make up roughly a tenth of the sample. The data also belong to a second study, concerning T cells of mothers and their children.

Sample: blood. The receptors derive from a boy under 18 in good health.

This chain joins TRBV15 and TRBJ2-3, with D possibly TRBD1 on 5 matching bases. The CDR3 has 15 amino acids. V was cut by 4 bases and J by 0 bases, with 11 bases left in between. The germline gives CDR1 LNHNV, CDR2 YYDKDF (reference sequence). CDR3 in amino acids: CATSKETASTDTQYF. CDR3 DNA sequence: TGTGCCACCAGCAAAGAGACAGCTAGCACAGATACGCAGTATTTT.

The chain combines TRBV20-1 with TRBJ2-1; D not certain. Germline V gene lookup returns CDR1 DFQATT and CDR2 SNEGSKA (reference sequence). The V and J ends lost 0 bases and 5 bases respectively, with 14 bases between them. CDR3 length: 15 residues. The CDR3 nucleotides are TGCAGTGCTAGAGATGAAGACGGCTTAGACAATGAGCAGTTCTTC. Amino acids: CSARDEDGLDNEQFF.

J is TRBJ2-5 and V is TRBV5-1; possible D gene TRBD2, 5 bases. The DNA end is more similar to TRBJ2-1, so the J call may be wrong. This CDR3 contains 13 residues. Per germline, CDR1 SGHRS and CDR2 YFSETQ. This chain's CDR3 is CASSPGSVNEQFF. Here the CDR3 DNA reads TGCGCCAGCAGCCCGGGGTCGGTCAATGAGCAGTTCTTC.

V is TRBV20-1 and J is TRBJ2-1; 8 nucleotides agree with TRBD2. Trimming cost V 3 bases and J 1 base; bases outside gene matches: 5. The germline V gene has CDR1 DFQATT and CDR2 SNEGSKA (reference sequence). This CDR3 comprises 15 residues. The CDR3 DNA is TGCAGTGCTAGCGAACTAGCGGCTTCCTACAATGAGCAGTTCTTC. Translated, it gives CSASELAASYNEQFF.

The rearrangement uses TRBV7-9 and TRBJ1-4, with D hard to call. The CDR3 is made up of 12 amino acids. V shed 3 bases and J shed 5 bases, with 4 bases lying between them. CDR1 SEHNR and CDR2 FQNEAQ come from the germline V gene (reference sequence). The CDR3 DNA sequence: TGTGCCAGCAGCTTCGCCAATGAAAAACTGTTTTTT. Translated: CASSFANEKLFF.

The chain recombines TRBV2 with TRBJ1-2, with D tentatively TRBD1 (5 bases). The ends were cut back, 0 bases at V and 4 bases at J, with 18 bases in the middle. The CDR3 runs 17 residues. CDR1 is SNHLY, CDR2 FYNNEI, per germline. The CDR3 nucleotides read TGTGCCAGCAGTGAAGCGCTTCAGGGCGAGGTCAGCTATGGCTACACCTTC. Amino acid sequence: CASSEALQGEVSYGYTF.

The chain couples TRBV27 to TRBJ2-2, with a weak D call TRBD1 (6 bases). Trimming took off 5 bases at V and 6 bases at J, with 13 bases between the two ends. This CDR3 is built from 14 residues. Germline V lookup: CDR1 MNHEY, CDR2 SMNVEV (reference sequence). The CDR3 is CASSHPGGPGELFF. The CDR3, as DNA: TGTGCCAGCAGTCACCCTGGGGGCCCCGGGGAGCTGTTTTTT.

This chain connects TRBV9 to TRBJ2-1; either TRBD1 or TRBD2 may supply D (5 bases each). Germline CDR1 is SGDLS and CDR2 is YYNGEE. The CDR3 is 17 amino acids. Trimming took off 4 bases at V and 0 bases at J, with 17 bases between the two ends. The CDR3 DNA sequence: TGTGCCAGCAGCCCTCGGGGCGGAGTAGTCTCCTACAATGAGCAGTTCTTC. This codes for CASSPRGGVVSYNEQFF. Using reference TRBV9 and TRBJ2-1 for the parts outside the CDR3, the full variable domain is DSGVTQTPKHLITATGQRVTLRCSPRSGDLSVYWYQQSLDQGLQFLIQYYNGEERAKGNILERFSAQQFPDLHSELNLSSLELGDSALYFCASSPRGGVVSYNEQFFGPGTRLTVL.

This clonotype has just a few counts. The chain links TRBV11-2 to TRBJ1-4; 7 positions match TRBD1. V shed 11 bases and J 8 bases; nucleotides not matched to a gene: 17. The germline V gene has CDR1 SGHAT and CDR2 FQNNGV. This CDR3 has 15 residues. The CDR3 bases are TGTGCCGGCACCCCATGGACGTCAGGGGGGGAAAAACTGTTTTTT. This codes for CAGTPWTSGGEKLFF.

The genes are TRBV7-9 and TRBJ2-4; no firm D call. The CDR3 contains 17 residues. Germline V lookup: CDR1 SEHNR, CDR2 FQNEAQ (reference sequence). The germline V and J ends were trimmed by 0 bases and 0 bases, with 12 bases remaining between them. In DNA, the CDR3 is TGTGCCAGCAGCTTAGCCGATCCCAGCTTAGCCAAAAACATTCAGTACTTC. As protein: CASSLADPSLAKNIQYF.

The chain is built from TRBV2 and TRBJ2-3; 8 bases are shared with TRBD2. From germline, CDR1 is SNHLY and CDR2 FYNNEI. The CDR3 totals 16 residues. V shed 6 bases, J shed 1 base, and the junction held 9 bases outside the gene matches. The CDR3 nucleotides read TGTGCCAGCAGCACCCAAGCGGGGGCGCGCACAGATACGCAGTATTTT. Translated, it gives CASSTQAGARTDTQYF. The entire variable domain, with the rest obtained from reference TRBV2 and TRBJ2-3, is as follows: EPEVTQTPSHQVTQMGQEVILRCVPISNHLYFYWYRQILGQKVEFLVSFYNNEISEKSEIFDDQFSVERPDGSNFTLKIRSTKLEDSAMYFCASSTQAGARTDTQYFGPGTRLTVL.

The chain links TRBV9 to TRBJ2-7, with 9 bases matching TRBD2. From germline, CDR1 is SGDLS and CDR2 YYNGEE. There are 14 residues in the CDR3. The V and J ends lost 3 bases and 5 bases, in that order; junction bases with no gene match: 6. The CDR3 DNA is TGTGCCAGCAGCGGTAGCGGGAGAGGCGACGAGCAGTACTTC. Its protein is CASSGSGRGDEQYF.

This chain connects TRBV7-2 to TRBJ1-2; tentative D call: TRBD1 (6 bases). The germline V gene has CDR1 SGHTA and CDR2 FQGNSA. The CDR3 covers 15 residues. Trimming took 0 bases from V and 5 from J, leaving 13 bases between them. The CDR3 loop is CASSLAWTDSYGYTF. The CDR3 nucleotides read TGTGCCAGCAGCTTAGCTTGGACAGACTCTTATGGCTACACCTTC.

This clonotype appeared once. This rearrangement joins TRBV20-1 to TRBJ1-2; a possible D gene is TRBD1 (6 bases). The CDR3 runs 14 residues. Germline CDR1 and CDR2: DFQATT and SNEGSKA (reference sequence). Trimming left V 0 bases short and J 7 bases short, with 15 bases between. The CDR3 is CSAREENRAGGYTF. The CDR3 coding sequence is TGCAGTGCTAGAGAGGAGAACAGGGCGGGTGGCTACACCTTC.

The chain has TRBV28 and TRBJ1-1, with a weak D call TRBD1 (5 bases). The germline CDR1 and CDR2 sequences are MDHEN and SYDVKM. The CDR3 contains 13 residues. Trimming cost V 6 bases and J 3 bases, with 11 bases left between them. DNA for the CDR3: TGTGCCAGCAGATGGAACAGGCACACTGAAGCTTTCTTT. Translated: CASRWNRHTEAFF. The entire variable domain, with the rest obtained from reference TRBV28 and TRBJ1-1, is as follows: DVKVTQSSRYLVKRTGEKVFLECVQDMDHENMFWYRQDPGLGLRLIYFSYDVKMKEKGDIPEGYSVSREKKERFSLILESASTNQTSMYLCASRWNRHTEAFFGQGTRLTVV.

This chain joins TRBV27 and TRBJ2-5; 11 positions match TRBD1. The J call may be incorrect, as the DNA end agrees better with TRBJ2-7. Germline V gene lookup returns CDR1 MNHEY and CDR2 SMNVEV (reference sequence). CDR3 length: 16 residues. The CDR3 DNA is TGTGCCAGCAGTACTCTCTCGGGACAGGGGGAAGGCGAGCAGTACTTC. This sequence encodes CASSTLSGQGEGEQYF.

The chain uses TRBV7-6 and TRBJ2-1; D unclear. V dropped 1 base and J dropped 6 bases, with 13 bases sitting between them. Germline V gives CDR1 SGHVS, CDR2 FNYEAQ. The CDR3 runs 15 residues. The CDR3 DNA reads TGTGCCAGCAGCTTAGATTTGTGGGCAGTCAATGAGCAGTTCTTC. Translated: CASSLDLWAVNEQFF.

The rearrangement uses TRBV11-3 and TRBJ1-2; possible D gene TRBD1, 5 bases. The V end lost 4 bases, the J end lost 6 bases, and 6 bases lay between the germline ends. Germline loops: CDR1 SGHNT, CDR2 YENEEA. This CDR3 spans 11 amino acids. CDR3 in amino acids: CASSSGDGYTF. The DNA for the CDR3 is TGTGCCAGCAGCTCGGGGGATGGCTACACCTTC.

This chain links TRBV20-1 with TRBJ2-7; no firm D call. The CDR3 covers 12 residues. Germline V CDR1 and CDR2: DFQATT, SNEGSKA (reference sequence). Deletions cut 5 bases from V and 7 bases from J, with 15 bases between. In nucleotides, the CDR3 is TGCAGTGCTGGGCCCCCCCAGGTGGAGCAGTACTTC. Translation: CSAGPPQVEQYF.

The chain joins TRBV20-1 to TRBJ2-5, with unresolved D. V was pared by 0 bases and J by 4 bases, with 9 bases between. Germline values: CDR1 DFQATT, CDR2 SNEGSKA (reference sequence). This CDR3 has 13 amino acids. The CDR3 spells CSAREGKGETQYF. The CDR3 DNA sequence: TGCAGTGCTAGAGAGGGAAAGGGAGAGACCCAGTACTTC.

The chain's CDR3 is CASSGSGHITEAFF. The CDR3 region has the DNA TGTGCCAGCAGCGGATCCGGACATATCACTGAAGCTTTCTTT. This chain connects TRBV9 to TRBJ1-1; D perhaps matches TRBD1 (5 bases). V was pared by 3 bases and J by 4 bases, with 13 bases between. The CDR3 is 14 amino acids. CDR1 is SGDLS and CDR2 is YYNGEE in the germline V gene. Looking up the rest from reference TRBV9 and TRBJ1-1 gives the full variable domain: DSGVTQTPKHLITATGQRVTLRCSPRSGDLSVYWYQQSLDQGLQFLIQYYNGEERAKGNILERFSAQQFPDLHSELNLSSLELGDSALYFCASSGSGHITEAFFGQGTRLTVV.

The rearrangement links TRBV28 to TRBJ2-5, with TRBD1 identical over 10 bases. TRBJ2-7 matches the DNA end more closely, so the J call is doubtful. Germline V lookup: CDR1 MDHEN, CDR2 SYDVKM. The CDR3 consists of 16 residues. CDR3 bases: TGTGCCAGCAGTTCACCGGGACAGGGGATCTCCTACGAGCAGTACTTC. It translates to CASSSPGQGISYEQYF.

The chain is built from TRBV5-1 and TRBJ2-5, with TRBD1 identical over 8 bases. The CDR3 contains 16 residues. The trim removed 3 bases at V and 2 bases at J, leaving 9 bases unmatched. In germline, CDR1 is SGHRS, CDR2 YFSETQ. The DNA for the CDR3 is TGCGCCAGCAGCTCCGGACAGGGTGGCGGGCAAGAGACCCAGTACTTC. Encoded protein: CASSSGQGGGQETQYF.

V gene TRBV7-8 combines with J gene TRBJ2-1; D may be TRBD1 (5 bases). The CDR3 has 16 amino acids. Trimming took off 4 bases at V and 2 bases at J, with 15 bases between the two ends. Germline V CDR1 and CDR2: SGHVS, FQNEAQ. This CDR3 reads CASSYTTVMPYNEQFF. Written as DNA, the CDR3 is TGTGCCAGCAGCTATACGACAGTAATGCCCTACAATGAGCAGTTCTTC.

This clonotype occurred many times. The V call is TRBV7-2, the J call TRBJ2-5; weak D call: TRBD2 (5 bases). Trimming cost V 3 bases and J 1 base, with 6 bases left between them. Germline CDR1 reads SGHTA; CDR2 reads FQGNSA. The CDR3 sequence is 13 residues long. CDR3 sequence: CASSLGAQETQYF. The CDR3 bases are TGTGCCAGCAGCTTGGGAGCCCAAGAGACCCAGTACTTC.